This TCR beta chain emerged from a study of blood T cell repertoires in COVID-19. Study in general: The United States, Italy and Spain provided the acute and convalescent COVID-19 samples. T cells, B-cell-depleted T cells, or PBMCs supplied cDNA or gDNA.

V was cut by 3 bases and J by 1 base, with 9 bases left in between. The V gene's germline CDR1 is LNHDA and CDR2 SQIVND (reference sequence). This CDR3 has 14 amino acids. Original methodology: Reference gene primer amplification yielded estimated nucleated cell counts. The repertoire was sequenced with immunoSEQ multiplex PCR; TCRdb's copy has only in-frame clones and lacks some. That table furnishes V, J and clone size, whereas the DNA furnished D and trimming. The sample holds about 50,000 clones; approximately 91% are singletons and the top ten take approximately 3%. This chain connects TRBV19 to TRBJ1-1, with D uncertain. Sequenced material: peripheral blood. This TCR derives from a human donor in a cohort sampled during active COVID-19. The CDR3 DNA reads TGTGCCAGTAGTATTCGGGATTGGAACACTGAAGCTTTCTTT. Amino acid sequence: CASSIRDWNTEAFF.